The subject of this entry is one T cell receptor beta chain. Its antigen is unknown. TCRdb's copy holds only in-frame clones and misses some; the assay was immunoSEQ multiplex PCR. The sample records approximately 44,000 clones, about 80% being singletons. This specimen comes from a study of OX40 agonist ivuxolimab in advanced cancers. Turning to the study itself: Partial responses, seen in three patients, involved one hepatocellular carcinoma and two cutaneous melanomas. Broader study findings: Clonal expansion from baseline to week 6 occurred in both CD4+ and CD8+ T cells.

The trim removed 2 bases at V and 2 bases at J, leaving 4 bases unmatched. From germline, CDR1 is GTSNPN and CDR2 SVGIG (reference sequence). The CDR3 contains 15 residues. The rearrangement joins TRBV30 to TRBJ2-1, with TRBD2 matching 9 bases. The TCR sequence derives from an adult with an advanced solid tumor such as melanoma, head and neck, liver or kidney cancer. This material consisted of CD4+ or CD8+ T cells sorted from blood, taken in a trial of the OX40 agonist ivuxolimab. The CDR3 loop is CAWSPLAGTYNEQFF. In DNA, the CDR3 is TGTGCCTGGAGTCCCCTAGCGGGGACCTACAATGAGCAGTTCTTC.